The 21 T cell receptor beta chains listed next were all sequenced from one sample in a study of T cells in Graves' hyperthyroidism and ophthalmopathy. Authors of the study amplified TCR beta CDR3 regions from RNA transcripts. HTBI primers were employed in a first-round RT-PCR of the TCR CDR3. From the multiplex PCR reads, TCRdb called clonotypes with MiXCR, one entry per CDR3 protein. The sample carries a few hundred thousand distinct CDR3 sequences, approximately 14% recorded once. The sequenced sample consisted of blood. The receptors derive from a woman aged 18-29 years with Graves' hyperthyroidism that later progressed to Graves' ophthalmopathy.

Note on this clonotype: This may stem from a read error, because a much larger clone lies one nucleotide away. V usage is TRBV12-3 or TRBV12-4 and J usage is TRBJ2-2; 12 bases fit TRBD2. This CDR3 is 17 amino acids long. CDR3 sequence reads: CVSRTSGMAANTGELFF. CDR3 DNA: TGTGTCAGCAGGACTAGCGGGATGGCAGCGAACACCGGGGAGCTGTTTTTT.

The chain uses TRBV20-1 and TRBJ2-5, with 9 nucleotides matching TRBD2. Germline-derived CDR1 and CDR2 are DFQATT and SNEGSKA (reference sequence). Trimming cost V 2 bases and J 1 base; bases outside gene matches: 2. This CDR3 has 14 residues. The CDR3 bases are TGCAGTGCTAGACCGACTAGCGGCCAAGAGACCCAGTACTTC. Its protein product is CSARPTSGQETQYF.

This clonotype was seen at least ten times. The chain combines TRBV30 with TRBJ1-5, with D perhaps TRBD1 (5 bases). Per germline, CDR1 GTSNPN and CDR2 SVGIG (reference sequence). The V end lost 2 bases, the J end lost 5 bases, and 10 bases lay between the germline ends. The CDR3 runs to 13 residues. Here the CDR3 DNA reads TGTGCCTGGAGTCGACAGCCCTATCAGCCCCAGCATTTT. This translates into CAWSRQPYQPQHF.

This clonotype has at least ten counts. The chain is built from TRBV27 and TRBJ2-5, with D tentatively TRBD2 (5 bases). Germline loops: CDR1 MNHEY, CDR2 SMNVEV (reference sequence). Trimming left V 3 bases short and J 6 bases short, with 29 bases between. This CDR3 is 19 amino acids long. CDR3: CASSFPPRGVRLSGKTQYF. The DNA for the CDR3 is TGTGCCAGCAGTTTCCCCCCCCGGGGAGTCCGACTGAGCGGCAAGACCCAGTACTTC.

Regarding this clonotype: A read error may account for a junction end that differs from germline. V and J are TRBV28 and TRBJ1-5, with D unresolved. The CDR3 length is 20 residues. From germline, CDR1 is MDHEN and CDR2 SYDVKM. CDR3 sequence (DNA): TGTGCCAGCAGTTTAGTCGGGCGCGGTCCGGAAACGTATGGCAATCAGCCCCAGCATTTC. Translating gives CASSLVGRGPETYGNQPQHF. Looking up the rest from reference TRBV28 and TRBJ1-5 gives the full variable domain: DVKVTQSSRYLVKRTGEKVFLECVQDMDHENMFWYRQDPGLGLRLIYFSYDVKMKEKGDIPEGYSVSREKKERFSLILESASTNQTSMYLCASSLVGRGPETYGNQPQHFGDGTRLSIL.

V usage is TRBV27 and J usage is TRBJ1-6, with TRBD1 as a possible D gene (6 bases). The ends were cut back, 4 bases at V and 7 bases at J, with 8 bases in the middle. Germline V gene sequence: CDR1 MNHEY, CDR2 SMNVEV (reference sequence). The CDR3 covers 13 residues. Here the CDR3 reads CASSWQGNSPLHF. The CDR3, as DNA: TGTGCCAGCAGTTGGCAGGGGAATTCACCCCTCCACTTT.

This clonotype has ten or more counts. This chain uses TRBV7-9 with TRBJ2-5, with D perhaps given as TRBD1 or TRBD2 (5 bases each). The CDR3 totals 16 residues. V gave up 4 bases and J gave up 2 bases, with 17 bases separating them. Per the germline V gene, CDR1 is SEHNR and CDR2 is FQNEAQ (reference sequence). The CDR3 protein is CASSYLTRDGQETQYF. The CDR3 DNA reads as TGTGCCAGCAGCTACCTAACCCGGGACGGACAAGAGACCCAGTACTTC.

The CDR3 nucleotides are TGTGCCACCAGTGAGTCTGGTTTGGGTGTAGAGACCCAGTACTTC. This encodes CATSESGLGVETQYF. V and J are TRBV24-1 and TRBJ2-5, with D uncertain. From germline, CDR1 is KGHDR and CDR2 SFDVKD. V shed 4 bases and J shed 4 bases, with 15 bases lying between them. The CDR3 contains 15 residues.

This clonotype showed up just a few times. The chain links TRBV28 to TRBJ2-7; D may be TRBD1 or TRBD2 (8 bases each). From germline, CDR1 is MDHEN and CDR2 SYDVKM. Trimming removed 2 bases at V and 1 base at J, with 15 bases between. The CDR3 runs to 16 residues. The DNA for the CDR3 is TGTGCCAGCAGTTTACAGGGGGCGGGGGGATCCTACGAGCAGTACTTC. Residues: CASSLQGAGGSYEQYF.

This clonotype was counted many times. The chain joins TRBV7-2 to TRBJ2-3; D uncertain. V was clipped by 3 bases and J by 2 bases, with 6 bases between them. Germline assignment: CDR1 SGHTA and CDR2 FQGNSA. The CDR3 extends over 13 amino acids. The CDR3 nucleotides are TGTGCCAGCAGCTTTCGGCTCACAGATACGCAGTATTTT. Residues: CASSFRLTDTQYF.

This clonotype was detected many times. The chain is built from TRBV20-1 and TRBJ2-1; 8 nucleotides line up with TRBD2. Per the germline V gene, CDR1 is DFQATT and CDR2 is SNEGSKA (reference sequence). The CDR3 spans 16 residues. V gave up 0 bases and J gave up 4 bases; unmatched junction bases: 8. CDR3 nucleotide sequence: TGCAGTGCTAGAGATGGCAGCGGGAGTTGGTACAATGAGCAGTTCTTC. This codes for CSARDGSGSWYNEQFF.

Note on this clonotype: One junction end disagrees with the germline gene, perhaps due to a read error. The CDR3 nucleotides are TGTGCCAGTAGTCCTGGGGGGCTGGTCACCGGGGAGCTGTTCTTT. This translates into CASSPGGLVTGELFF. The rearrangement links TRBV19 to TRBJ2-2, with D perhaps given as TRBD1 or TRBD2 (6 bases each). The CDR3 contains 15 residues. The V gene's germline CDR1 is LNHDA and CDR2 SQIVND (reference sequence).

This clonotype was detected a few times. The chain combines TRBV6-1 with TRBJ2-7, with TRBD2 identical over 12 bases. This CDR3 is built from 16 residues. V shed 5 bases and J 0 bases; nucleotides not matched to a gene: 5. Germline lookup yields CDR1 MNHNS and CDR2 SASEGT. CDR3 residues: CASSPLAGGLSYEQYF. In DNA, the CDR3 is TGTGCCAGCAGTCCACTAGCGGGAGGCCTCTCCTACGAGCAGTACTTC.

In its sample, this clonotype was seen a few times. The chain combines TRBV27 with TRBJ1-1, with a weak D call TRBD1 (5 bases). The CDR3 covers 13 residues. Germline lookup yields CDR1 MNHEY and CDR2 SMNVEV (reference sequence). V shed 8 bases and J shed 4 bases, with 14 bases lying between them. CDR3 DNA: TGTGCCAGCGGCGGGGGTCGGGCCACTGAAGCTTTCTTT. This encodes CASGGGRATEAFF.

This clonotype was counted at least ten times. The chain joins TRBV6-1 to TRBJ2-5; the D is unclear. CDR1 MNHNS and CDR2 SASEGT come from the germline V gene. The CDR3 is 11 amino acids. Trimming cost V 6 bases and J 5 bases, with 7 bases left between them. The CDR3 here is CASRYPETQYF. CDR3 nucleotides: TGTGCCAGCAGGTACCCGGAGACCCAGTACTTC.

Comment on this clonotype: Being one base from a much bigger clone, this may be a read error. The chain uses TRBV6-1 and TRBJ1-1; D possibly corresponds to TRBD1 (6 bases). The V gene lost 8 bases and the J gene lost 4 bases, with 23 bases spanning the gap. The CDR3 extends over 16 amino acids. The V gene's germline CDR1 is MNHNS and CDR2 SASEGT. Here the CDR3 reads CASSGGGLGGGTEAFF. CDR3 nucleotides: TGTGCCAGCTCCGGAGGGGGTCTCGGTGGGGGCACTGAAGCTTTCTTT.

This clonotype was recorded at least ten times. This chain uses TRBV2 with TRBJ2-7, with D possibly TRBD1 on 5 matching bases. Germline V CDR1 and CDR2: SNHLY, FYNNEI. V lost 9 bases and J 2 bases, leaving 8 bases between the germline ends. The CDR3 length is 11 residues. The CDR3 loop reads CASQGPYEQYF. The CDR3 DNA reads TGTGCCAGTCAGGGCCCCTACGAGCAGTACTTC.

This clonotype was seen many times. The DNA for the CDR3 is TGTGCCAGCATCGAAGGGCTAGCGGGCACAGATACGCAGTATTTT. Amino acids: CASIEGLAGTDTQYF. The V call is TRBV28, the J call TRBJ2-3, with 7 bases aligning to TRBD2. CDR3 length: 15 residues. Germline loops: CDR1 MDHEN, CDR2 SYDVKM. The J segment lost 1 base and the V segment lost 7 bases, leaving 8 bases of the junction unmatched.

The table lists this clonotype with many counts. The genes are TRBV6-2 or TRBV6-3 and TRBJ1-1; D is undetermined. Germline lookup yields CDR1 MNHEY and CDR2 SVGEGT. The CDR3 is 13 amino acids. The ends were cut back, 6 bases at V and 6 bases at J, with 14 bases in the middle. DNA for the CDR3: TGTGCCAGCAGGGACCCAAACGGCGCTGAAGCTTTCTTT. Protein sequence: CASRDPNGAEAFF.

The rearrangement links TRBV5-8 to TRBJ1-5; D possibly corresponds to TRBD1 (6 bases). The CDR3 covers 15 residues. Trimming left V 2 bases short and J 0 bases short, with 9 bases between. Germline V gives CDR1 SGHTS, CDR2 YDEGEE. The chain's CDR3 is CASSLRGRSNQPQHF. The CDR3 nucleotides are TGTGCCAGCAGCTTACGGGGGCGTAGCAATCAGCCCCAGCATTTT.

There are a few counts of this clonotype. The chain joins TRBV9 to TRBJ2-7; tentative D call: TRBD2 (5 bases). Germline loops: CDR1 SGDLS, CDR2 YYNGEE. Between the trimmed V and J ends, which lost 0 bases and 2 bases, there was a span of 12 bases. The CDR3 covers 15 residues. CDR3 protein: CASSVATDGTYEQYF. In nucleotides, the CDR3 is TGTGCCAGCAGCGTAGCCACTGACGGGACCTACGAGCAGTACTTC.